The rows below give T cell receptor beta chains drawn from one sample of a study of CD8+ T cells in alopecia areata. The assay was immunoSEQ multiplex PCR, and TCRdb's table has in-frame clones only and misses some. The top ten clones hold 3% to 3.5% of a sample with some 110,000 clones, more than 30% of them seen once. Sequencing used CD4+ T cells sorted from blood. Receptors originate from a human donor with alopecia areata. Both conserved end residues are part of each CDR3. D genes are given only for firm matches. A row's size may be missing; if present it is once, few, many or a size class.

-	-	TRBV6-6	TRBJ1-2	CASNPEGQGYTF	TGTGCCAGCAATCCGGAAGGTCAGGGCTACACCTTC
-	-	TRBV5-5	TRBJ2-6	CASSPLIASGANVLTF	TGTGCCAGCAGCCCCCTAATAGCCTCTGGGGCCAACGTCCTGACTTTC
-	-	TRBV29-1	TRBJ1-2	CSVVWAVNYGYTF	TGCAGCGTTGTATGGGCGGTCAACTATGGCTACACCTTC
TRBD2	few	TRBV30	TRBJ2-5	CAWNGAGGPETQYF	TGTGCCTGGAATGGCGCGGGAGGGCCAGAGACCCAGTACTTC
TRBD2	-	TRBV29-1	TRBJ2-3	CSVVALAGDITDTQYF	TGCAGCGTTGTCGCGCTAGCGGGGGATATCACAGATACGCAGTATTTT
-	-	TRBV5-1	TRBJ2-1	CASHVAGFDEQFF	TGCGCCAGCCACGTTGCGGGTTTCGATGAGCAGTTCTTC
-	-	TRBV9	TRBJ2-2	CASSPFGRGVSGELFF	TGTGCCAGCAGCCCCTTCGGAAGGGGGGTGTCCGGGGAGCTGTTTTTT
TRBD1	few	TRBV7-2	TRBJ1-3	CASSADRVGNTIYF	TGTGCCAGCAGCGCCGACAGGGTAGGAAACACCATATATTTT
-	-	TRBV29-1	TRBJ1-4	CSVLKGATNEKLFF	TGCAGCGTTCTGAAGGGGGCAACTAATGAAAAACTGTTTTTT
TRBD1	few	TRBV29-1	TRBJ2-7	CSVVGQSYEQYF	TGCAGCGTTGTGGGACAGAGCTACGAGCAGTACTTC
-	-	TRBV11-2	TRBJ2-3	CASTMQGGTQYF	TGTGCCAGCACCATGCAGGGTGGTACGCAGTATTTT
-	few	TRBV30	TRBJ1-1	CAWSVAGYGEAFF	TGTGCCTGGAGTGTAGCTGGGTATGGTGAAGCTTTCTTT
-	-	TRBV6-6	TRBJ1-5	CASSYSGDQPQHF	TGTGCCAGCAGTTACTCGGGGGATCAGCCCCAGCATTTT
-	-	TRBV14	TRBJ1-1	CASSRQGYTEAFF	TGTGCCAGCAGTCGGCAGGGGTACACTGAAGCTTTCTTT
-	-	TRBV27	TRBJ2-5	CASRFCIRGITQETQYF	TGTGCCAGCCGCTTCTGTATCCGCGGGATTACTCAAGAGACCCAGTACTTC
-	few	TRBV30	TRBJ2-3	CAWTQSTDTQYF	TGTGCCTGGACACAGAGCACAGATACGCAGTATTTT
TRBD1	few	TRBV7-8	TRBJ2-1	CASSTGTGVFF	TGTGCCAGCAGCACCGGGACAGGGGTGTTCTTC
-	few	TRBV30	TRBJ2-3	CAWSRGDTQYF	TGTGCCTGGAGTCGCGGGGATACGCAGTATTTT
TRBD1	few	TRBV7-8	TRBJ2-7	CASSSPGQGSYEQYF	TGTGCCAGCAGCTCCCCGGGACAGGGGTCCTACGAGCAGTACTTC
-	few	TRBV15	TRBJ2-5	CATSRDRLAETQYF	TGTGCCACCAGCAGAGATCGGCTAGCAGAGACCCAGTACTTC
TRBD1	-	TRBV5-1	TRBJ2-5	CASSLSGQKETQYF	TGCGCCAGCAGCTTGTCGGGACAGAAGGAGACCCAGTACTTC
-	-	TRBV30	TRBJ2-7	CSWRELSYEQYF	TGTAGCTGGAGGGAGTTATCCTACGAGCAGTACTTC
-	-	TRBV29-1	TRBJ2-3	CSVDTGPYTQYF	TGCAGCGTTGACACCGGTCCCTATACGCAGTATTTT
-	many	TRBV19	TRBJ1-5	CASGYRRYSNQPQHF	TGTGCCAGTGGCTATCGCCGTTATAGCAATCAGCCCCAGCATTTT
-	-	TRBV29-1	TRBJ1-1	CSVEDRGNTEAFF	TGCAGCGTTGAAGATCGTGGAAACACTGAAGCTTTCTTT
-	-	TRBV5-1	TRBJ2-4	CASSLPGELAKNIQYF	TGCGCCAGCAGCCTCCCAGGCGAACTAGCCAAAAACATTCAGTACTTC
TRBD1	-	TRBV29-1	TRBJ2-7	CSALGQGYEQYF	TGCAGCGCATTGGGACAGGGCTACGAGCAGTACTTC
TRBD1	once	TRBV27	TRBJ1-1	CASSLGQGVTTEAFF	TGTGCCAGCAGTCTCGGACAGGGGGTAACAACTGAAGCTTTCTTT
TRBD1	few	TRBV29-1	TRBJ1-3	CSVTTGSSSGNTIYF	TGCAGCGTTACGACAGGGTCGAGCTCTGGAAACACCATATATTTT